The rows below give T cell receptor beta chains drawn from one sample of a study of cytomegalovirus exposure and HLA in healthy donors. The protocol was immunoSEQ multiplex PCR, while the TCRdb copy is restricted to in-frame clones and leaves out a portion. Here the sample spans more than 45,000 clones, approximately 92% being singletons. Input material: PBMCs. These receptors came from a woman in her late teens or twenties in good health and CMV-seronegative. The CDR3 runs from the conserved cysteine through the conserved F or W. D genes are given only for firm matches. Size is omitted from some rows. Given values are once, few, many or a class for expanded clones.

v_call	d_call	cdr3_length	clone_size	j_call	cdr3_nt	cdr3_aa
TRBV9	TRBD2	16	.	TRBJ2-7	TGTGCCAGCAGCGAGCACCCTAGCGGGGGGCTCGGGGAGCAGTACTTC	CASSEHPSGGLGEQYF
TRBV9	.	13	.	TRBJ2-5	TGTGCCAGCAGCTCAGGGATGGAAGAGACCCAGTACTTC	CASSSGMEETQYF
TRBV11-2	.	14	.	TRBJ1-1	TGTGCCAGCAGCTTACGGGACACCGACACTGAAGCTTTCTTT	CASSLRDTDTEAFF
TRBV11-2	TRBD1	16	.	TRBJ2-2	TGTGCCAGCAGCCCGCCTCACAGGGGGGAAGCCGGGGAGCTGTTTTTT	CASSPPHRGEAGELFF
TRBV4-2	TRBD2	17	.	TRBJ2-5	TGTGCCAGCAGCCAAACCACTAGCGGGAGGGCCGGGGAGACCCAGTACTTC	CASSQTTSGRAGETQYF
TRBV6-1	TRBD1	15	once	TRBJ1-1	TGTGCCAGCAGTCCGACAGGGCCATGGAACACTGAAGCTTTCTTT	CASSPTGPWNTEAFF
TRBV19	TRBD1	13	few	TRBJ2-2	TGTGCCAGTCGGACAGGGAGTTCCGGGGAGCTGTTTTTT	CASRTGSSGELFF
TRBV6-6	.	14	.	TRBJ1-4	TGTGCCAGCATACCAGGGTGGGGTAATGAAAAACTGTTTTTT	CASIPGWGNEKLFF
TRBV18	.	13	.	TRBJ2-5	TGTGCCAGTCAACTTGGAGCCCAAGAGACCCAGTACTTC	CASQLGAQETQYF
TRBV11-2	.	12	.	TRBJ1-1	TGTGCCAGCAGCCCTGACTACACTGAAGCTTTCTTT	CASSPDYTEAFF
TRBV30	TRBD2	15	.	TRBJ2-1	TGTGCCTGGAGTGTACGACTAGCGCATTACAATGAGCAGTTCTTC	CAWSVRLAHYNEQFF
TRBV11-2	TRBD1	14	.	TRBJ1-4	TGTGCCAGCAGCTTAACAGGGGGAGGTGAAAAACTGTTTTTT	CASSLTGGGEKLFF
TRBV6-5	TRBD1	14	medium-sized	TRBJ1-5	TGTGCCAGCAGTCGACAGGGGAGCAATCAGCCCCAGCATTTT	CASSRQGSNQPQHF
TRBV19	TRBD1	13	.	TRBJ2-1	TGTGCCAGTCGGGACAGGGGGAATGATGAGCAGTTCTTC	CASRDRGNDEQFF
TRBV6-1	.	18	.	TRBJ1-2	TGTGCCAGCAGTGAAATGTCTATTGGAGCCTTACCTAACTATGGCTACACCTTC	CASSEMSIGALPNYGYTF
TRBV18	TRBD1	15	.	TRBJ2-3	TGTGCCAGCTCACCACCGGGACAGGGGTTAGATACGCAGTATTTT	CASSPPGQGLDTQYF
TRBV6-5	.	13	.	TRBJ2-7	TGTGCCAGCAGTTACAAGCCGGGTTACGAGCAGTACTTC	CASSYKPGYEQYF
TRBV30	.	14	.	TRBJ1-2	TGTGCCTGGAGAGAACAGGGTTCCAACTATGGCTACACCTTC	CAWREQGSNYGYTF
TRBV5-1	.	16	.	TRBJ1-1	TGCGCCAGCAGAAGAGGACAACCCCAAACGAACACTGAAGCTTTCTTT	CASRRGQPQTNTEAFF
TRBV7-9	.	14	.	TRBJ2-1	TGTGCCAGCAGCCCCGACAGGATGGGAGATGAGCAGTTCTTC	CASSPDRMGDEQFF
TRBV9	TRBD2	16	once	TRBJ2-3	TGTGCCAGCAGCGCACAATCCGGGACTAGCGGAGATACGCAGTATTTT	CASSAQSGTSGDTQYF
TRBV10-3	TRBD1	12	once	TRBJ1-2	TGTGCCATCAGCGGACAGGGACATGGCTACACCTTC	CAISGQGHGYTF
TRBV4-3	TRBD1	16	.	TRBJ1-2	TGCGCCAGCAGCCAAGATCAGGGACAGGGGGTGAATGGCTACACCTTC	CASSQDQGQGVNGYTF
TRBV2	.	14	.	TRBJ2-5	TGTGCCAGCGGGCTTGCGGGGGCCGTGGAGACCCAGTACTTC	CASGLAGAVETQYF
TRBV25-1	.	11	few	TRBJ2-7	TGTGCCAGCAGTGACACCTACGAGCAGTACTTC	CASSDTYEQYF
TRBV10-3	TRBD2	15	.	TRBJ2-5	TGTGCCATCAGTGTAGTCGGGGGGAAGGGAGAGACCCAGTACTTC	CAISVVGGKGETQYF
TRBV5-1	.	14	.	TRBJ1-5	TGCGCCAGCAGCTTAGGGGGTACGGGTCAGCCCCAGCATTTT	CASSLGGTGQPQHF
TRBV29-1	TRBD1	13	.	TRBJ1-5	TGCAGCGTTGTACAGGGGAGTGGTCAGCCCCAGCATTTT	CSVVQGSGQPQHF
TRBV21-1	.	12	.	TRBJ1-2	TGTGCCAGCAGCAAAAGGAATATGCCGGGTTCCTTC	CASSKRNMPGSF